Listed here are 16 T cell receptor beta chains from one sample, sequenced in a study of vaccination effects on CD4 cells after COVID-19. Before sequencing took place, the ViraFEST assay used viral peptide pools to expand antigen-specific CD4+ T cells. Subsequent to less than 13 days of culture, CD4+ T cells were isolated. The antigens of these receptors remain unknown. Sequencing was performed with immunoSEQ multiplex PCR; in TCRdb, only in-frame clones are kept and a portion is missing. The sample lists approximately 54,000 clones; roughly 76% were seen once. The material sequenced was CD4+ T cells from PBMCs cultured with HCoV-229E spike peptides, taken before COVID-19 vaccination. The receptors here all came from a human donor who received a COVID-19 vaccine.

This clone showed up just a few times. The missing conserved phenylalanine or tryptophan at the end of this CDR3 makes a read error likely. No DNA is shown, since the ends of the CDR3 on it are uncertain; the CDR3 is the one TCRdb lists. The CDR3 spells CASSLRYGRSA. The chain carries TRBV10-1 and TRBJ1-3. The V gene's germline CDR1 is WNHNN and CDR2 SYGVQD (reference sequence). The CDR3 has 11 amino acids, counting both end residues.

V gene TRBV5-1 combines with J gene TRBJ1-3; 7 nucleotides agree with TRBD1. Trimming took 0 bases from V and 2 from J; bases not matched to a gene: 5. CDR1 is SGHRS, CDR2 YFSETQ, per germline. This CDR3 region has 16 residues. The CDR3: CASSLAPGGTGNTIYF. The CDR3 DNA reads TGCGCCAGCAGCTTGGCGCCAGGGGGAACTGGAAACACCATATATTTT.

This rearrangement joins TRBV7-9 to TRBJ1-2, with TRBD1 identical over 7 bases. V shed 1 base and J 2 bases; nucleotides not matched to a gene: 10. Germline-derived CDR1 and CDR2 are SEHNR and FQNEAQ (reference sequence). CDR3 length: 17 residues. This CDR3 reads CASSLDPSTGTNYGYTF. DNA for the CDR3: TGTGCCAGCAGCTTAGACCCGTCGACAGGGACCAACTATGGCTACACCTTC. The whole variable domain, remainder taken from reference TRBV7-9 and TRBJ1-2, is DTGVSQNPRHKITKRGQNVTFRCDPISEHNRLYWYRQTLGQGPEFLTYFQNEAQLEKSRLLSDRFSAERPKGSFSTLEIQRTEQGDSAMYLCASSLDPSTGTNYGYTFGSGTRLTVV.

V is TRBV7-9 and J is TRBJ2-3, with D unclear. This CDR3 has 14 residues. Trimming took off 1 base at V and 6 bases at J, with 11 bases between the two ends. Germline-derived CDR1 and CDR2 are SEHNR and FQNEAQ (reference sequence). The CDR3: CASSLESASDTQYF. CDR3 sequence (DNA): TGTGCCAGCAGCTTAGAGTCCGCCTCGGATACGCAGTATTTT. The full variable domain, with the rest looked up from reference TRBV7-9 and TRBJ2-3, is DTGVSQNPRHKITKRGQNVTFRCDPISEHNRLYWYRQTLGQGPEFLTYFQNEAQLEKSRLLSDRFSAERPKGSFSTLEIQRTEQGDSAMYLCASSLESASDTQYFGPGTRLTVL.

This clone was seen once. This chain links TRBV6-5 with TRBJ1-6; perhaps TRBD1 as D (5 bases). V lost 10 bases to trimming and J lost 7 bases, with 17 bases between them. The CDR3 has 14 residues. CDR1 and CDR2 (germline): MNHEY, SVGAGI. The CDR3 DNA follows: TGTGCCACTTCGGGGCGGCAGGGCAATTCACCCCTCCACTTT. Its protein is CATSGRQGNSPLHF.

The CDR3 here is CASSVAWQPGRTEAFF. CDR3 bases: TGTGCCAGCAGCGTAGCTTGGCAGCCGGGGAGGACTGAAGCTTTCTTT. This chain links TRBV9 with TRBJ1-1; D not resolved. Germline CDR1 reads SGDLS; CDR2 reads YYNGEE. The germline V and J ends were trimmed by 0 bases and 5 bases, with 17 bases remaining between them. The CDR3 totals 16 residues.

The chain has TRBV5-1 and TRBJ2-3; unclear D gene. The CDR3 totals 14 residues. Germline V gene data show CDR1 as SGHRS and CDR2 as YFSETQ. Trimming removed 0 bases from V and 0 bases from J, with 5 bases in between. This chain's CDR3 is CASSLGQSTDTQYF. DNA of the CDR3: TGCGCCAGCAGCTTGGGACAAAGCACAGATACGCAGTATTTT.

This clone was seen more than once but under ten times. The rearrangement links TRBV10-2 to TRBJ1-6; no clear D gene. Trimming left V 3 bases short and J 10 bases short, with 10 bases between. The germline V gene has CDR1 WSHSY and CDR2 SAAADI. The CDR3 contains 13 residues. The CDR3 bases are TGCGCCAGCAGTGAACGCAGGCCCTCACCCCTCCACTTT. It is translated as CASSERRPSPLHF.

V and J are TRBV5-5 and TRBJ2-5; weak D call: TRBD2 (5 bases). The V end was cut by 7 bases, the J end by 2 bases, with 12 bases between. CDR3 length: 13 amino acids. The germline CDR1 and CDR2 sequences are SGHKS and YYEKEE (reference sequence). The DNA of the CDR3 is TGTGCCAGCTGCCGGGATCCTCAAGAGACCCAGTACTTC. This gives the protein CASCRDPQETQYF.

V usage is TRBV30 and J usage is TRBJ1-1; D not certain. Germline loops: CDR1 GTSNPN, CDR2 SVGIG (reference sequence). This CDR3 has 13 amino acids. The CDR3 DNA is TGTGCTCAAACGGCACACTTGAACACTGAAGCTTTCTTT. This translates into CAQTAHLNTEAFF.

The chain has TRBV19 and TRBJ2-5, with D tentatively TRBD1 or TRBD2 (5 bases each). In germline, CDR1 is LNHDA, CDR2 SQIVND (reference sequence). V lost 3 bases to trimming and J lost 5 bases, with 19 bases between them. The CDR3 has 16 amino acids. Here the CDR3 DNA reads TGTGCCAGTAGTATCCGACCCGGGGCGGGCTTGGAGACCCAGTACTTC. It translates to CASSIRPGAGLETQYF. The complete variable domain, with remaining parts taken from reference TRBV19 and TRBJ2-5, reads DGGITQSPKYLFRKEGQNVTLSCEQNLNHDAMYWYRQDPGQGLRLIYYSQIVNDFQKGDIAEGYSVSREKKESFPLTVTSAQKNPTAFYLCASSIRPGAGLETQYFGPGTRLLVL.

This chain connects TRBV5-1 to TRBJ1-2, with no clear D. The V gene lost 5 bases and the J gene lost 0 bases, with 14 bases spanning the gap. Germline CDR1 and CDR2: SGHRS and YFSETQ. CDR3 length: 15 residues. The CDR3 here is CASRSEAATNYGYTF. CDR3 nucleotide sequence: TGCGCCAGCAGATCTGAAGCAGCGACTAACTATGGCTACACCTTC.

The CDR3 DNA is TGTGCCAGCAGCCGGTCTCCGGGACCGGTTACGACAAACACCGGGGAGCTGTTTTTT. Translating gives CASSRSPGPVTTNTGELFF. J is TRBJ2-2 and V is TRBV3-1 (or the pseudogene TRBV3-2); D may correspond to TRBD1 or TRBD2 (5 bases each). Germline V gene sequence: CDR1 LGHDT, CDR2 YNNKEL (reference sequence). The V end lost 4 bases, the J end lost 2 bases, and 23 bases lay between the germline ends. This CDR3 is built from 19 residues.

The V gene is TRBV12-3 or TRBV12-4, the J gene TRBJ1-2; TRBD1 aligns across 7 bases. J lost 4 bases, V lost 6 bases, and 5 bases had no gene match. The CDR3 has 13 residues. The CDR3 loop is CASRPTGTYGYTF. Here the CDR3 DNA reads TGTGCCAGCAGGCCGACAGGGACCTATGGCTACACCTTC.

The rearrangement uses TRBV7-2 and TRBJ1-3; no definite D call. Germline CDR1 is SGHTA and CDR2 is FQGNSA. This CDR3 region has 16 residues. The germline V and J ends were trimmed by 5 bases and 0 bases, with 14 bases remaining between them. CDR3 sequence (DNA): TGTGCCAGCAGCATTCCGTTTTTGCTCTCTGGAAACACCATATATTTT. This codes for CASSIPFLLSGNTIYF.

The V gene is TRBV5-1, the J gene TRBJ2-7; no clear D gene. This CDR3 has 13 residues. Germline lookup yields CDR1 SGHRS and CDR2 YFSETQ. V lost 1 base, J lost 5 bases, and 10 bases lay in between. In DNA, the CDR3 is TGCGCCAGCAGCTTGATGTTGGGCCACGAGCAGTACGTC. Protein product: CASSLMLGHEQYV.